The 23 T cell receptor beta chains below all came from one sample that was sequenced in a study of molecular identifiers for immune sequencing clone quantification. TCRdb re-called the PCR reads with MiXCR, one entry per CDR3 protein. The repertoire holds 65,000 or so distinct CDR3 sequences, with about 18% as singletons. The source material was naive CD8+ T cells from blood, with Jurkat cell RNA spiked in. The sample's subset: FACS-sorted CD8+CD4-CCR7+CD45RA+ naive T cells. All receptors come from a human donor in good health. Some libraries in this study had Jurkat cell RNA spiked in.

The chain has TRBV9 and TRBJ1-1; D is ambiguous. CDR3 length equals 14 residues. Germline CDR1 and CDR2: SGDLS and YYNGEE. V gave up 0 bases and J gave up 5 bases, with 11 bases separating them. The CDR3 is CASSVDLGRTEAFF. The CDR3 DNA reads TGTGCCAGCAGCGTAGATCTGGGAAGAACTGAAGCTTTCTTT. The whole variable domain, filled in from reference TRBV9 and TRBJ1-1, reads DSGVTQTPKHLITATGQRVTLRCSPRSGDLSVYWYQQSLDQGLQFLIQYYNGEERAKGNILERFSAQQFPDLHSELNLSSLELGDSALYFCASSVDLGRTEAFFGQGTRLTVV.

To note about this clonotype: A read error is possible here, since a much larger clone lies one base away. J is TRBJ1-4 and V is TRBV7-9; D is undetermined. The V gene lost 5 bases and the J gene lost 3 bases, with 13 bases spanning the gap. CDR1 is SEHNR and CDR2 is FQNEAQ in the germline V gene (reference sequence). The CDR3 has 15 residues. The CDR3 nucleotides read TGTGCCAGCAGCCGAACTATGGCAGCTAATGAAAAACTGTTTTTT. Translating gives CASSRTMAANEKLFF.

This clonotype appeared a few times. The V call is TRBV5-1, the J call TRBJ2-3; 7 bases map to TRBD2. Germline V CDR1 and CDR2: SGHRS, YFSETQ. The CDR3 is 14 residues long. V trimming: 0 bases; J trimming: 8 bases; junction bases outside the gene matches: 6. CDR3 amino acids: CASSLAGGLGTQYF. The CDR3 nucleotides read TGCGCCAGCAGCTTGGCGGGAGGTTTAGGTACGCAGTATTTT.

This clonotype was seen more than once but under ten times. The chain joins TRBV29-1 to TRBJ2-1; 14 bases are a match to TRBD2. Per the germline V gene, CDR1 is SQVTM and CDR2 is ANQGSEA. CDR3 length equals 18 residues. V shed 4 bases, J shed 8 bases, and the junction held 16 bases outside the gene matches. The CDR3 region has the DNA TGCAGCGTTGGGGGGGGGGGACTGGGACTAGCGGGAGTCGATGAGCAGTTCTTC. This sequence encodes CSVGGGGLGLAGVDEQFF.

About this clonotype itself: This could be a read error, since a much larger clone is one nucleotide away. V gene TRBV9 combines with J gene TRBJ2-1; D is ambiguous. The CDR3 totals 14 residues. Germline CDR1 SGDLS, CDR2 YYNGEE. CDR3: CANSATSSYNEQFF. CDR3 DNA: TGTGCCAACAGCGCGACGAGCTCCTACAATGAGCAGTTCTTC.

The V call is TRBV11-2, the J call TRBJ2-1; tentatively, D is TRBD2 (5 bases). The germline gives CDR1 SGHAT, CDR2 FQNNGV. There are 15 residues in the CDR3. Trimming took 3 bases from V and 0 from J, leaving 9 bases between them. The CDR3 loop is CASSFIGSSYNEQFF. The CDR3, as DNA: TGTGCCAGCAGCTTTATAGGGAGCTCCTACAATGAGCAGTTCTTC.

A remark on this clonotype: A much larger clone differs by one base, so this may be a read error. This chain links TRBV13 with TRBJ2-2; D is uncertain. Germline CDR1 is PRHDT and CDR2 is FYEKMQ (reference sequence). This CDR3 region has 12 residues. CDR3 loop: CAGSLYTGELFF. The DNA of the CDR3 is TGTGCCGGCAGCTTATACACCGGGGAGCTGTTTTTT. Full variable domain (remainder filled in from reference TRBV13 and TRBJ2-2): AAGVIQSPRHLIKEKRETATLKCYPIPRHDTVYWYQQGPGQDPQFLISFYEKMQSDKGSIPDRFSAQQFSDYHSELNMSSLELGDSALYFCAGSLYTGELFFGEGSRLTVL.

This clonotype was picked up many times. V gene TRBV20-1 combines with J gene TRBJ1-1; D uncertain. The CDR3 has 15 amino acids. Trimming cost V 2 bases and J 0 bases, with 13 bases left between them. The germline gives CDR1 DFQATT, CDR2 SNEGSKA (reference sequence). The DNA of the CDR3 is TGCAGTGCTAGACCCTCAGCAGCTATGAACACTGAAGCTTTCTTT. It translates to CSARPSAAMNTEAFF.

This clonotype has at least ten counts. The J gene is TRBJ1-4, the V gene TRBV27, with TRBD1 matching over 9 bases. Germline CDR1 and CDR2: MNHEY and SMNVEV (reference sequence). The CDR3 is 15 amino acids. J gave up 3 bases and V 7 bases, and 6 bases lay outside the gene matches. The chain's CDR3 is CASTLRTGANEKLFF. DNA for the CDR3: TGTGCCAGCACCCTCCGGACAGGGGCTAATGAAAAACTGTTTTTT. Drawing the rest from reference TRBV27 and TRBJ1-4, the complete variable domain is EAQVTQNPRYLITVTGKKLTVTCSQNMNHEYMSWYRQDPGLGLRQIYYSMNVEVTDKGDVPEGYKVSRKEKRNFPLILESPSPNQTSLYFCASTLRTGANEKLFFGSGTQLSVL.

This clonotype came up many times. J is TRBJ2-3 and V is TRBV6-5; D may match TRBD1 or TRBD2 (5 bases each). The CDR3 has 14 amino acids. Germline V gene sequence: CDR1 MNHEY, CDR2 SVGAGI. Trimming removed 5 bases at V and 0 bases at J, with 9 bases between. CDR3 loop: CASSTGPSTDTQYF. In DNA, the CDR3 is TGTGCCAGCAGTACGGGGCCGAGCACAGATACGCAGTATTTT.

A remark on this clonotype: This may be a read error, as it is one base from a much larger clone. J is TRBJ2-5 and V is TRBV9; perhaps D is TRBD1 or TRBD2 (6 bases each). The CDR3 is made up of 17 amino acids. Germline CDR1 reads SGDLS; CDR2 reads YYNGEE. The V gene lost 4 bases and the J gene lost 5 bases, with 24 bases spanning the gap. CDR3: CASSSRGGTLAPETQYF. For the CDR3, the DNA is TGTGCCAGCAGCTCTCGAGGGGGGACTCTGGCCCCCGAGACCCAGTACTTC.

This chain joins TRBV5-4 and TRBJ2-1; no clear D. V lost 1 base, J lost 6 bases, and 14 bases lay in between. This CDR3 comprises 15 residues. The germline CDR1 and CDR2 sequences are SGHNT and YYREEE (reference sequence). The DNA for the CDR3 is TGTGCCAGCAGCTTGAAAGGTATTGGGCTCAATGAGCAGTTCTTC. Translated: CASSLKGIGLNEQFF.

In its sample, this clonotype was seen many times. V and J are TRBV20-1 and TRBJ2-1, with D unresolved. V lost 6 bases to trimming and J lost 6 bases, with 12 bases between them. The CDR3 is made up of 12 amino acids. Germline values: CDR1 DFQATT, CDR2 SNEGSKA (reference sequence). Written as DNA, the CDR3 is TGCAGTGCCAAGCCGGCTATCAATGAGCAGTTCTTC. Its translation: CSAKPAINEQFF.

The sample holds many counts of this clonotype. The genes are TRBV25-1 and TRBJ1-2; no definite D call. The ends were cut back, 2 bases at V and 0 bases at J, with 7 bases in the middle. The germline gives CDR1 MGHDK, CDR2 SYGVNS. The CDR3 spans 14 residues. The CDR3 here is CASSEVGTNYGYTF. The DNA of the CDR3 is TGTGCCAGCAGTGAAGTAGGAACTAACTATGGCTACACCTTC.

The rearrangement joins TRBV4-1 to TRBJ2-7, with TRBD2 matching 7 bases. This CDR3 has 15 amino acids. The germline V gene has CDR1 MGHRA and CDR2 YSYEKL. Germline trimming cut 0 bases from V and 2 bases from J; bases unmatched to any gene: 4. DNA of the CDR3: TGCGCCAGCAGCCAAGACGAGGGACTAACCTACGAGCAGTACTTC. It is translated as CASSQDEGLTYEQYF.

In this sample, this clonotype turned up many times. This chain connects TRBV29-1 to TRBJ2-1; the D gene is possibly TRBD2 (5 bases). This CDR3 comprises 15 residues. V dropped 7 bases and J dropped 4 bases, with 20 bases sitting between them. CDR1 SQVTM and CDR2 ANQGSEA come from the germline V gene. The CDR3 region is CSASGFRSRYNEQFF. The CDR3 DNA reads TGCAGCGCGAGCGGTTTCAGAAGCAGATACAATGAGCAGTTCTTC.

This clonotype has a count of ten or more. The genes are TRBV3-1 and TRBJ2-1, with TRBD2 matching 8 bases. This CDR3 has 15 residues. J lost 9 bases, V lost 8 bases, and 15 bases had no gene match. The germline V gene encodes CDR1 LGHDT and CDR2 YNNKEL (reference sequence). DNA for the CDR3: TGTGCCAGCGGAACACCCGCGGGGGGAGAAGTTGAGCAGTTCTTC. Protein sequence: CASGTPAGGEVEQFF.

This clonotype has just a few counts. The chain carries TRBV7-8 and TRBJ1-5; 10 nucleotides line up with TRBD1. Per the germline V gene, CDR1 is SGHVS and CDR2 is FQNEAQ. This CDR3 region has 12 residues. After removal of 9 bases from V and 8 bases from J, the junction contained 4 bases not matched to a gene. CDR3 in DNA: TGTGCCAGTGGGACAGGGGTAGAGCCCCAGCATTTT. Translating it yields CASGTGVEPQHF. The full variable domain, with the rest looked up from reference TRBV7-8 and TRBJ1-5, is GAGVSQSPRYKVAKRGQDVALRCDPISGHVSLFWYQQALGQGPEFLTYFQNEAQLDKSGLPSDRFFAERPEGSVSTLKIQRTQQEDSAVYLCASGTGVEPQHFGDGTRLSIL.

In regard to this clonotype: Sequence at one end of the junction differs from germline and may be a read error. The chain joins TRBV5-6 to TRBJ2-7, with TRBD2 matching 8 bases. The CDR3 loop spans 14 amino acids. From germline, CDR1 is SGHDT and CDR2 YYEEEE. This chain's CDR3 is CAGSLSGSPYEQYF. CDR3 in DNA: TGTGCCGGCAGCTTGAGCGGGAGTCCCTACGAGCAGTACTTC.

This clonotype showed up just once. This chain joins TRBV5-3 and TRBJ1-2, with D hard to call. TRBV5-3 is known as an ORF, though its function is uncertain. V was cut by 0 bases and J by 1 base, with 10 bases left in between. The length of the CDR3 is 15 residues. As DNA, the CDR3 is TGTGCCAGAAGCTTGGAAGACAATAGTAACTATGGCTACACCTTC. The encoded protein is CARSLEDNSNYGYTF.

This clonotype was seen repeatedly, ten times or more. The chain links TRBV27 to TRBJ2-3, with D possibly TRBD1 on 5 matching bases. This CDR3 has 16 residues. Trimming took 2 bases from V and 4 from J, leaving 16 bases between them. Germline V CDR1 and CDR2: MNHEY, SMNVEV (reference sequence). The CDR3 bases are TGTGCCAGCAGTTTAGGTTCGGCGCTGGGGCCAGATACGCAGTATTTT. Its protein product is CASSLGSALGPDTQYF.

The chain employs TRBV7-8 and TRBJ2-5; the D gene could be TRBD1 or TRBD2 (5 bases each). Germline CDR1 and CDR2: SGHVS and FQNEAQ. V lost 7 bases to trimming and J lost 5 bases, with 20 bases between them. CDR3 size: 15 residues. CDR3 loop: CASTLWGRADETQYF. CDR3 DNA: TGTGCCAGCACCCTTTGGGGACGGGCAGACGAGACCCAGTACTTC.

This clonotype has a count of ten or more. The chain joins TRBV4-2 to TRBJ2-1; 13 nucleotides line up with TRBD2. Germline V gene sequence: CDR1 LGHNA, CDR2 YNFKEQ. CDR3 size: 17 residues. Trimming removed 0 bases from V and 12 bases from J; junction bases left unmatched: 11. The CDR3 coding sequence is TGTGCCAGCAGCCAAGAAGGCGCGGGACTAGCGGGACCGGGGCAGTTCTTC. This gives the protein CASSQEGAGLAGPGQFF.